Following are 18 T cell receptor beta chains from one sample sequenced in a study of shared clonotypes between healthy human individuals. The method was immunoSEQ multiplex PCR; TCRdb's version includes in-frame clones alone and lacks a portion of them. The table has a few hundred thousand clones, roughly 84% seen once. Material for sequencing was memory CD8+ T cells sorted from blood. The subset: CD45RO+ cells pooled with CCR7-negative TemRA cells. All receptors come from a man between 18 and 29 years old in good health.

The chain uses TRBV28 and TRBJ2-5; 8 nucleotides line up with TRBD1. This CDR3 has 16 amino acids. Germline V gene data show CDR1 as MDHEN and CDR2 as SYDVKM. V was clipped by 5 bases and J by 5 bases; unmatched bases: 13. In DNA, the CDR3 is TGTGCCAGCAGTACCCCGGACAGGGAGGTCCGGGAGACCCAGTACTTC. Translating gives CASSTPDREVRETQYF.

This CDR3 reads CASSGAGVYEQYF. CDR3 nucleotide sequence: TGTGCCAGCAGTGGGGCGGGAGTCTACGAGCAGTACTTC. The chain recombines TRBV25-1 with TRBJ2-7; 7 bases line up with TRBD2. After removal of 4 bases from V and 3 bases from J, the junction contained 3 bases not matched to a gene. The CDR3 extends over 13 amino acids. Germline CDR1 and CDR2: MGHDK and SYGVNS.

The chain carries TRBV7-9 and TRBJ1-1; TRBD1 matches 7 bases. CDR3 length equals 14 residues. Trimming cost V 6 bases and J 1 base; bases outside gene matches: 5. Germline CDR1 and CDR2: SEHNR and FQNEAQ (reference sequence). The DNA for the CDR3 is TGTGCCAGCAGTCCTACAGGGGCGAACACTGAAGCTTTCTTT. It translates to CASSPTGANTEAFF.

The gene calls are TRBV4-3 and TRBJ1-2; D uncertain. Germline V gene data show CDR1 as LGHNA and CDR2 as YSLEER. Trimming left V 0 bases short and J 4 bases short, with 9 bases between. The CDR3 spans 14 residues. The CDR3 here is CASSQEVESYGYTF. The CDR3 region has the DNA TGCGCCAGCAGCCAAGAGGTAGAGAGCTATGGCTACACCTTC.

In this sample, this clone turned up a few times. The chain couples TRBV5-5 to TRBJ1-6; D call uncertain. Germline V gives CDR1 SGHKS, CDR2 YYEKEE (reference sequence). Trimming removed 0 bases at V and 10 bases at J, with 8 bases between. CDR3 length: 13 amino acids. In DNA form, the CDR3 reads TGTGCCAGCAGCTTGGACATATTCTCACCCCTCCACTTT. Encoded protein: CASSLDIFSPLHF.

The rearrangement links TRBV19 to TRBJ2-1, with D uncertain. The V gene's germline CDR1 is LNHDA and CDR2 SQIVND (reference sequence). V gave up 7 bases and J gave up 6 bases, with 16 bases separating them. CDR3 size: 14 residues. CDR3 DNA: TGTGCCAGTACGATCACCTTAACACGCAATGAGCAGTTCTTC. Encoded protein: CASTITLTRNEQFF.

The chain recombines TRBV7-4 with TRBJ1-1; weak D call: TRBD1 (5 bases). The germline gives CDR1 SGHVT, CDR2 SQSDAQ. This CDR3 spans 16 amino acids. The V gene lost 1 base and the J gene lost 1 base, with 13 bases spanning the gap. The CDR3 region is CASSLGRVGENTEAFF. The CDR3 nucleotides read TGTGCCAGCAGCTTAGGTAGAGTGGGGGAGAACACTGAAGCTTTCTTT.

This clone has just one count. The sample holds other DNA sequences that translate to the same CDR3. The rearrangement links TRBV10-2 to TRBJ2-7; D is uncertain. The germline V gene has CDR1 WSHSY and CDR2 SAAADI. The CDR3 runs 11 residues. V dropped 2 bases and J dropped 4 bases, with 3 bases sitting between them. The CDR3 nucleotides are TGCGCCAGCAGTGAGGGGTACGAGCAGTACTTC. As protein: CASSEGYEQYF.

The CDR3 here is CASSLTARGNTIYF. The CDR3 DNA is TGTGCCAGCAGCTTAACCGCTCGAGGAAACACCATATATTTT. The chain employs TRBV7-6 and TRBJ1-3; D is unclear. Trimming shortened V by 2 bases and J by 4 bases, and 9 bases separated the two germline ends. Looked up from germline, CDR1 is SGHVS and CDR2 is FNYEAQ. The CDR3 loop spans 14 amino acids.

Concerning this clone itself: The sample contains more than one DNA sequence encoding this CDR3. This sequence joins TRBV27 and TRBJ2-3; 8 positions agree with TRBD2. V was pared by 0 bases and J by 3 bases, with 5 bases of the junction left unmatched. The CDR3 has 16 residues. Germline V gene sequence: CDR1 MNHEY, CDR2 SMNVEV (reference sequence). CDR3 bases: TGTGCCAGCAGTTTATCGTCCAGCGGGAGTACAGATACGCAGTATTTT. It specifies CASSLSSSGSTDTQYF.

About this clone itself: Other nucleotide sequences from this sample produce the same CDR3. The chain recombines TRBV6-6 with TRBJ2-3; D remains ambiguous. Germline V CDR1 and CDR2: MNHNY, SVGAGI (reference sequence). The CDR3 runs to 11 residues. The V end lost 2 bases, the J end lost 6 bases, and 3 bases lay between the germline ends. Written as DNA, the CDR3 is TGTGCCAGCAGTTACGGGGATACGCAGTATTTT. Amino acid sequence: CASSYGDTQYF.

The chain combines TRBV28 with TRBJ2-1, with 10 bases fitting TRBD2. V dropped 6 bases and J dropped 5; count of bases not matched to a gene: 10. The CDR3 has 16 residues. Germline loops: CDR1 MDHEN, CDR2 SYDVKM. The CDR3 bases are TGTGCCAGCAGCCCTAGGCTAGCGGGGGAAGACAATGAGCAGTTCTTC. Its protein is CASSPRLAGEDNEQFF.

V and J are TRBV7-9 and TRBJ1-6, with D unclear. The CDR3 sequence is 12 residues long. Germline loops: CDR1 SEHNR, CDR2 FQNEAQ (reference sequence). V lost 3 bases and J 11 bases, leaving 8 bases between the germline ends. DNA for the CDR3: TGTGCCAGCAGCTTCGGGGATACACCCCTCCACTTT. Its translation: CASSFGDTPLHF.

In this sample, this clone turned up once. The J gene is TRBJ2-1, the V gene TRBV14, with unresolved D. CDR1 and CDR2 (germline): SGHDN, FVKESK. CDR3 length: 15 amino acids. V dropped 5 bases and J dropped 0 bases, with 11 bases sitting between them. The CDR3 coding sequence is TGTGCCAGCAGCACTGACGCGAGCTCCTACAATGAGCAGTTCTTC. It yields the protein CASSTDASSYNEQFF.

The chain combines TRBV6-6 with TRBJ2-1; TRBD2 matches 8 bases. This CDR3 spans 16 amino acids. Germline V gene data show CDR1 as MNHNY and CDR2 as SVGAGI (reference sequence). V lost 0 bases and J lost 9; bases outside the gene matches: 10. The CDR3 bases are TGTGCCAGCAGTTACTCGACCGGGAGGGCGGCGGGTGAGCAGTTCTTC. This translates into CASSYSTGRAAGEQFF.

The DNA of the CDR3 is TGTGCCAGCAGCAGATTAGGACAGGGGAACACTGAAGCTTTCTTT. Translating it yields CASSRLGQGNTEAFF. The V gene is TRBV27, the J gene TRBJ1-1; TRBD1 agrees at 8 bases. The CDR3 sequence is 15 residues long. Per the germline V gene, CDR1 is MNHEY and CDR2 is SMNVEV (reference sequence). V lost 6 bases, J lost 1 base, and 7 bases stayed unmatched.

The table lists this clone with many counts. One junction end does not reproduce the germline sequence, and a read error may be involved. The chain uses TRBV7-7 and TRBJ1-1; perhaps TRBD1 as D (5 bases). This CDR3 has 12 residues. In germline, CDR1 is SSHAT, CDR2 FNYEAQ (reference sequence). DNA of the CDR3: TGTGCTAGCAGCTGGGACTGCACTGAAGCTTTCTTT. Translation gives CASSWDCTEAFF.

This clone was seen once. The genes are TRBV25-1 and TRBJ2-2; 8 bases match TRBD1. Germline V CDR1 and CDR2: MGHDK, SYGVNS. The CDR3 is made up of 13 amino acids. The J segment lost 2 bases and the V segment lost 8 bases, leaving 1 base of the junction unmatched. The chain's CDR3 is CASGQGNTGELFF. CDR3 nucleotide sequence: TGTGCCAGCGGACAGGGTAACACCGGGGAGCTGTTTTTT. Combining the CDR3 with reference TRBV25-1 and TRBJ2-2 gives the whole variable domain EADIYQTPRYLVIGTGKKITLECSQTMGHDKMYWYQQDPGMELHLIHYSYGVNSTEKGDLSSESTVSRIRTEHFPLTLESARPSHTSQYLCASGQGNTGELFFGEGSRLTVL.